This TCR beta chain was found in a study of long-term antiretroviral therapy in people with HIV. Study-wide results and caveats: Whichever time point was examined, clones expanded before ART dominated the repertoire.

In the case of this clone: Its antigen is not identified.

The germline CDR1 and CDR2 sequences are SGHRS and YFSETQ. This CDR3 has 15 residues. Germline trimming cut 5 bases from V and 4 bases from J; bases unmatched to any gene: 9. immunoSEQ v3.0 was run at survey level. Each sample aimed for about 40,000-50,000 sequenced T-cell genomes. Only in-frame clones appear in the TCRdb table, and some are missing; sequencing was by immunoSEQ multiplex PCR. The table records approximately 35,000 clones, 90% to 95% of them present only once. The sequences come from unsorted PBMCs, collected 5.1 years after starting antiretroviral therapy. V and J are TRBV5-1 and TRBJ1-2; 9 bases map to TRBD1. This sequence was found in a woman aged 45 to 65 with HIV. In DNA form, the CDR3 reads TGCGCCAGCAGTACCGGGACAGGGTTAAGCTATGGCTACACCTTC. Translation gives CASSTGTGLSYGYTF.